This TCR beta chain was found in a study of long-term antiretroviral therapy in people with HIV. Germline V gene sequence: CDR1 SQVTM, CDR2 ANQGSEA. Trimming took 6 bases from V and 6 from J; bases not matched to a gene: 6. There are 13 residues in the CDR3. At the survey level, the v3.0 immunoSEQ assay was run. Clones were sequenced by immunoSEQ multiplex PCR, and TCRdb holds only the in-frame ones, with some missing. The sample records more than 35,000 clones, just under 95% being singletons. This chain links TRBV29-1 with TRBJ2-7, with 12 bases lining up with TRBD1. Sequencing used unsorted PBMCs, obtained 4.1 years after starting antiretroviral therapy. The clonotype originates from a woman in her fifties or sixties with HIV. The CDR3 loop reads CSVGTGGSGEQYF. In nucleotides, the CDR3 is TGCAGCGTCGGGACAGGGGGCAGCGGCGAGCAGTACTTC.